A selection of T cell receptor beta chains follows, all from one sample in a study of cytomegalovirus exposure and HLA in healthy donors. The table came from immunoSEQ multiplex PCR; TCRdb's copy has only in-frame clones and leaves some out. The table has about 130,000 clones, about four fifths seen once. Sample: PBMCs. These receptors originate from a man aged 18 to 30 in good health and CMV-seronegative. CDR3s include the opening cysteine and the closing phenylalanine or tryptophan. Each record gives: clone size, J gene, D gene, V gene, CDR3 protein, CDR3 DNA. D genes are given only for firm matches. Clone sizes are given selectively: once, few, many, or a class where the clone is expanded.

few | TRBJ2-3 | TRBD2 | TRBV30 | CAWSPATSGLDTQYF | TGTGCCTGGAGTCCCGCCACTAGCGGACTAGATACGCAGTATTTT
NA | TRBJ1-5 | NA | TRBV4-1 | CASSQVSGSNQPQHF | TGCGCCAGCAGCCAAGTCTCAGGGAGCAATCAGCCCCAGCATTTT
few | TRBJ2-1 | NA | TRBV29-1 | CSVLLNGVSSYNEQFF | TGCAGCGTCCTGCTAAACGGGGTGAGCTCCTACAATGAGCAGTTCTTC
NA | TRBJ2-2 | TRBD2 | TRBV7-8 | CASSLTPGLAGGTGELFF | TGTGCCAGCAGCTTAACGCCGGGACTAGCGGGAGGCACCGGGGAGCTGTTTTTT
NA | TRBJ2-1 | NA | TRBV29-1 | CSVESRGRFF | TGCAGCGTTGAGAGTAGAGGCCGGTTCTTC
NA | TRBJ1-2 | NA | TRBV19 | CASTIRGDYGYTF | TGTGCCAGCACAATAAGGGGCGACTATGGCTACACCTTC
once | TRBJ2-3 | NA | TRBV19 | CASSIADYTDTQYF | TGTGCCAGTAGTATAGCGGACTATACAGATACGCAGTATTTT
once | TRBJ2-7 | NA | TRBV30 | CAWSPNSDGGYEQYF | TGTGCCTGGAGTCCTAATTCCGACGGAGGTTACGAGCAGTACTTC
NA | TRBJ2-1 | NA | TRBV15 | CATSRGKLGVGNEQFF | TGTGCCACCAGCAGGGGCAAGCTGGGCGTTGGCAATGAGCAGTTCTTC
NA | TRBJ1-1 | TRBD1 | TRBV27 | CASSLYGTGLHTEAFF | TGTGCCAGCAGTTTATATGGGACAGGGCTACACACTGAAGCTTTCTTT
NA | TRBJ2-5 | TRBD1 | TRBV4-1 | CASSPGQDGGTQYF | TGCGCCAGCAGCCCAGGACAGGATGGTGGGACCCAGTACTTC
NA | TRBJ1-5 | NA | TRBV5-8 | CASSGGPPLNQPQHF | TGTGCCAGCAGCGGGGGCCCCCCACTCAATCAGCCCCAGCATTTT
few | TRBJ1-2 | TRBD1 | TRBV28 | CASSLWGTGPANYGYTF | TGTGCCAGCAGTTTATGGGGGACAGGCCCTGCTAACTATGGCTACACCTTC
NA | TRBJ2-7 | TRBD2 | TRBV7-9 | CASSPPGWEGPRFEQYF | TGTGCCAGCAGCCCGCCCGGGTGGGAGGGCCCAAGGTTCGAGCAGTACTTC
NA | TRBJ2-7 | NA | TRBV18 | CASSPLESYEQYF | TGTGCCAGCTCACCTTTAGAATCCTACGAGCAGTACTTC
NA | TRBJ2-7 | TRBD2 | TRBV9 | CASSVEGGGLAGSYEQYF | TGTGCCAGCAGCGTAGAGGGAGGGGGGTTAGCGGGATCTTACGAGCAGTACTTC
NA | TRBJ2-3 | TRBD2 | TRBV9 | CASSGGTSGSTDTQYF | TGTGCCAGCAGCGGGGGGACTAGCGGGAGCACAGATACGCAGTATTTT
NA | TRBJ2-7 | TRBD1 | TRBV6-6 | CATMDRAVEQYF | TGTGCCACCATGGACAGGGCGGTCGAGCAGTACTTC
few | TRBJ2-3 | TRBD1 | TRBV27 | CATYRGQGQGTDTQYF | TGTGCCACCTACCGGGGACAGGGCCAGGGCACAGATACGCAGTATTTT
NA | TRBJ1-1 | NA | TRBV11-2 | CASSLVTSNTEAFF | TGTGCCAGCAGCTTAGTAACTTCGAACACTGAAGCTTTCTTT
NA | TRBJ2-3 | TRBD1 | TRBV5-6 | CASSTGALYTDTQYF | TGTGCCAGCTCTACAGGGGCGCTTTACACAGATACGCAGTATTTT
NA | TRBJ2-1 | TRBD2 | TRBV5-1 | CASSAEREGVHNEQFF | TGCGCCAGCAGCGCAGAGCGGGAGGGCGTCCACAATGAGCAGTTCTTC
NA | TRBJ1-2 | NA | TRBV10-3 | CAISESNSFRDTGIGYTF | TGTGCCATCAGTGAGTCAAATTCCTTTAGGGACACAGGTATTGGCTACACCTTC
NA | TRBJ2-1 | TRBD1 | TRBV7-2 | CASSSGTGHNEQFF | TGTGCCAGCAGCTCCGGGACAGGACACAATGAGCAGTTCTTC
NA | TRBJ2-7 | NA | TRBV27 | CASSLAGNYEQYF | TGTGCCAGCAGTTTGGCGGGAAACTACGAGCAGTACTTC
once | TRBJ1-5 | NA | TRBV19 | CASKHRAINQPQHF | TGTGCCAGTAAGCACAGGGCAATCAATCAGCCCCAGCATTTT
NA | TRBJ2-7 | NA | TRBV20-1 | CRVGDEQYF | TGCAGGGTCGGGGACGAGCAGTACTTC
NA | TRBJ2-7 | TRBD2 | TRBV11-2 | CASSFRLAVSYEQYF | TGTGCCAGCAGCTTTCGGCTAGCGGTCTCCTACGAGCAGTACTTC
NA | TRBJ2-1 | TRBD1 | TRBV7-9 | CASSYGTGSYNEQFF | TGTGCCAGCAGCTACGGGACAGGCTCCTACAATGAGCAGTTCTTC
few | TRBJ2-7 | TRBD2 | TRBV7-9 | CASSWELAGGGYEQYF | TGTGCCAGCAGCTGGGAATTAGCGGGAGGGGGCTACGAGCAGTACTTC
NA | TRBJ1-1 | NA | TRBV6-5 | CASSYGLRGVNTEAFF | TGTGCCAGCAGTTACGGACTCAGGGGAGTGAACACTGAAGCTTTCTTT
NA | TRBJ1-1 | NA | TRBV18 | CASSRTPADTEAFF | TGTGCCAGCTCACGCACGCCGGCGGACACTGAAGCTTTCTTT
once | TRBJ2-5 | NA | TRBV6-6 | CASSYIKLEETQYF | TGTGCCAGCAGTTACATTAAGCTCGAAGAGACCCAGTACTTC
few | TRBJ1-4 | NA | TRBV6-6 | CASSYSKLGGQKLFF | TGTGCCAGCAGTTACTCGAAGCTGGGAGGGCAAAAACTGTTTTTT
NA | TRBJ1-4 | TRBD1 | TRBV5-1 | CASSSGTGGLNEKLFF | TGCGCCAGCAGCTCCGGGACAGGGGGGCTTAATGAAAAACTGTTTTTT
NA | TRBJ2-2 | TRBD2 | TRBV9 | CASSVGLAGTGELFF | TGTGCCAGCAGCGTAGGGTTAGCGGGAACCGGGGAGCTGTTTTTT
NA | TRBJ1-5 | TRBD1 | TRBV6-5 | CASSYSWTGLNQPQHF | TGTGCCAGCAGTTACTCCTGGACAGGGCTCAATCAGCCCCAGCATTTT
NA | TRBJ1-1 | NA | TRBV7-9 | CSSSFKNTEAFF | TGTTCCAGCAGCTTTAAGAACACTGAAGCTTTCTTT
NA | TRBJ1-3 | NA | TRBV27 | CASRAQGSGNTIYF | TGTGCCAGCCGCGCGCAGGGTTCTGGAAACACCATATATTTT
NA | TRBJ2-7 | NA | TRBV10-3 | CAISGRDEQYF | TGTGCCATCAGTGGTCGAGACGAGCAGTACTTC
NA | TRBJ2-2 | NA | TRBV7-3 | CASSLIQGNTGELFF | TGTGCCAGCAGCTTAATACAGGGGAACACCGGGGAGCTGTTTTTT
NA | TRBJ2-7 | NA | TRBV7-9 | CASSSGLVGEQYF | TGTGCCAGCAGTTCGGGACTGGTGGGGGAGCAGTACTTC
NA | TRBJ2-3 | TRBD1 | TRBV7-9 | CASSWGTESTDTQYF | TGTGCCAGCAGCTGGGGGACAGAGAGCACAGATACGCAGTATTTT
NA | TRBJ2-7 | TRBD2 | TRBV28 | CASSSPISGKTYEQYF | TGTGCCAGCAGTTCCCCCATTAGCGGGAAAACCTACGAGCAGTACTTC
NA | TRBJ2-3 | NA | TRBV10-2 | CASADYRAYTQYF | TGCGCCAGCGCAGATTACAGGGCTTATACGCAGTATTTT
NA | TRBJ2-3 | NA | TRBV6-6 | CASSYSTSTDTQYF | TGTGCCAGCAGTTACTCGACTAGCACAGATACGCAGTATTTT
NA | TRBJ2-3 | TRBD2 | TRBV27 | CASSSFSGGAGDTQYF | TGTGCCAGCAGTTCTTTCTCGGGGGGGGCAGGTGATACGCAGTATTTT
NA | TRBJ2-1 | NA | TRBV4-1 | CASSRAGAGERAYNEQFF | TGCGCCAGCAGCCGGGCCGGGGCAGGGGAGCGCGCCTACAATGAGCAGTTCTTC
NA | TRBJ2-1 | TRBD2 | TRBV30 | CAWSVSLAGVREQFF | TGTGCCTGGAGTGTCAGCCTAGCGGGAGTGCGTGAGCAGTTCTTC
NA | TRBJ2-2 | TRBD2 | TRBV9 | CASSVATSGRAAGELFF | TGTGCCAGCAGCGTAGCCACTAGCGGGAGGGCCGCCGGGGAGCTGTTTTTT
NA | TRBJ2-4 | TRBD2 | TRBV7-6 | CASSLRGSGDIQYF | TGTGCCAGCAGCTTACGGGGGAGCGGGGACATTCAGTACTTC
NA | TRBJ2-4 | TRBD2 | TRBV19 | CATSGDKNIQYF | TGTGCCACTAGCGGAGACAAAAACATTCAGTACTTC
NA | TRBJ1-4 | NA | TRBV6-5 | CASSPGSVREKLFF | TGTGCCAGCAGTCCGGGGAGCGTTCGAGAAAAACTGTTTTTT
NA | TRBJ2-1 | TRBD1 | TRBV18 | CASSRDSYNEQFF | TGTGCCAGCTCAAGGGACAGCTACAATGAGCAGTTCTTC
NA | TRBJ1-2 | TRBD1 | TRBV27 | CASSLVFGDRGYGYTF | TGTGCCAGCAGTTTAGTGTTTGGGGACAGGGGTTACGGCTACACCTTC
NA | TRBJ2-7 | NA | TRBV19 | CASSFTTGAYEQYF | TGTGCCAGTAGCTTCACGACAGGCGCGTACGAGCAGTACTTC